This TCR beta chain was recovered during a study of CD8+CD57+ T cells in acquired aplastic anemia. For the study at large: When averaged, DNA from sorted CD4+ and CD8+ cells came to approximately 3 ug.

Trimming removed 7 bases from V and 1 base from J, with 13 bases in between. CDR3 length: 14 amino acids. From germline, CDR1 is MNHEY and CDR2 SVGAGI. CDR3 and TCR beta VDJ profiling relied on a genomic DNA template. TCRdb reprocessed the reads with MiXCR, giving one entry per CDR3 protein. Altogether 400,000 to 500,000 distinct CDR3 sequences are present, under 80% being singletons, with the ten largest covering under 5%. The chain employs TRBV6-5 and TRBJ1-1; D not certain. This sequence was found in a human donor in good health, serving as a control. Sequenced material: sorted CD4+, CD8+, or CD8+CD57+ T cells (not recorded which) from PBMCs. CDR3 protein: CASKMDGGNTEAFF. CDR3 DNA sequence: TGTGCCAGCAAGATGGACGGTGGGAACACTGAAGCTTTCTTT.